These T cell receptor beta chains were read from a single sample in a study of blood T cell repertoires in COVID-19. Data came from immunoSEQ multiplex PCR; TCRdb stores just in-frame clones and leaves some out. This sample has a few hundred thousand clones, with approximately 87% found just once. What was sequenced was PBMCs or T cells enriched from blood (not recorded which). These receptors came from a woman in her forties or fifties who had recovered from COVID-19. Each CDR3 is given with its conserved first and last residue. Fields, in order: J gene, clone size, CDR3 length, D gene, V gene, CDR3 protein, CDR3 DNA. A D gene is named only where the DNA matches it firmly. Some rows mark clone size as missing; the rest say once, few, many or name a class of expanded clone.

J gene: TRBJ1-3; clone size: .; CDR3 length: 13; D gene: .; V gene: TRBV21-1; CDR3 protein: CAIPPMPVNTIYF; CDR3 DNA: TGTGCCATCCCCCCGATGCCGGTAAACACCATATATTTT
J gene: TRBJ1-2; clone size: .; CDR3 length: 14; D gene: .; V gene: TRBV28; CDR3 protein: CASSPFGQLYGYTF; CDR3 DNA: TGTGCCAGCAGCCCATTCGGACAGTTATATGGCTACACCTTC
J gene: TRBJ1-1; clone size: .; CDR3 length: 13; D gene: .; V gene: TRBV4-1; CDR3 protein: CASSQISLAEAFF; CDR3 DNA: TGCGCCAGCAGCCAGATAAGCTTAGCTGAAGCTTTCTTT
J gene: TRBJ2-7; clone size: .; CDR3 length: 14; D gene: TRBD1; V gene: TRBV13; CDR3 protein: CASSLLGQSYEQYF; CDR3 DNA: TGTGCCAGCAGCTTACTGGGACAGTCCTACGAGCAGTACTTC
J gene: TRBJ2-7; clone size: .; CDR3 length: 14; D gene: TRBD2; V gene: TRBV11-3; CDR3 protein: CASSPGGNAYEQYF; CDR3 DNA: TGTGCCAGCAGCCCCGGGGGGAACGCCTACGAGCAGTACTTC
J gene: TRBJ2-2; clone size: .; CDR3 length: 15; D gene: TRBD1; V gene: TRBV6-5; CDR3 protein: CASSLQGVGTGELFF; CDR3 DNA: TGTGCCAGCAGTCTACAGGGGGTGGGGACCGGGGAGCTGTTTTTT
J gene: TRBJ1-1; clone size: .; CDR3 length: 15; D gene: .; V gene: TRBV7-3; CDR3 protein: CASSLLGGAGTEAFF; CDR3 DNA: TGTGCCAGCAGCTTACTAGGGGGGGCCGGCACTGAAGCTTTCTTT
J gene: TRBJ2-2; clone size: .; CDR3 length: 13; D gene: TRBD2; V gene: TRBV12-3/TRBV12-4; CDR3 protein: CASAASGTGELFF; CDR3 DNA: TGTGCCAGTGCGGCTAGCGGAACCGGGGAGCTGTTTTTT
J gene: TRBJ2-2; clone size: .; CDR3 length: 15; D gene: .; V gene: TRBV7-9; CDR3 protein: CASSLGQGITGELFF; CDR3 DNA: TGTGCCAGCAGCTTAGGGCAGGGTATCACCGGGGAGCTGTTTTTT
J gene: TRBJ1-2; clone size: .; CDR3 length: 11; D gene: .; V gene: TRBV6-5; CDR3 protein: CATRGGYGYTF; CDR3 DNA: TGTGCCACCCGGGGGGGATATGGCTACACCTTC
J gene: TRBJ1-6; clone size: .; CDR3 length: 16; D gene: .; V gene: TRBV6-6; CDR3 protein: CASSYPTGRTNSPLHF; CDR3 DNA: TGTGCCAGCAGTTACCCTACAGGGCGGACTAATTCACCCCTCCACTTT
J gene: TRBJ1-5; clone size: .; CDR3 length: 14; D gene: .; V gene: TRBV19; CDR3 protein: CASSTPRGNQPQHF; CDR3 DNA: TGTGCCAGTAGTACCCCCAGGGGCAATCAGCCCCAGCATTTT
J gene: TRBJ1-1; clone size: .; CDR3 length: 16; D gene: TRBD1; V gene: TRBV11-2; CDR3 protein: CASSRIPDRGNTEAFF; CDR3 DNA: TGTGCCAGCAGCCGCATCCCAGACAGGGGGAACACTGAAGCTTTCTTT
J gene: TRBJ2-1; clone size: .; CDR3 length: 16; D gene: TRBD2; V gene: TRBV7-3; CDR3 protein: CASSPLAGGPLHEQFF; CDR3 DNA: TGTGCCAGCAGCCCCTTAGCGGGGGGGCCTTTACATGAGCAGTTCTTC
J gene: TRBJ1-4; clone size: .; CDR3 length: 15; D gene: TRBD1; V gene: TRBV11-1; CDR3 protein: CASSYRGSAYEKLFF; CDR3 DNA: TGTGCCAGCAGCTACAGGGGGTCGGCTTATGAAAAACTGTTTTTT
J gene: TRBJ2-7; clone size: .; CDR3 length: 12; D gene: TRBD1; V gene: TRBV7-3; CDR3 protein: CASSPGGHEQYF; CDR3 DNA: TGTGCCAGCAGCCCAGGGGGTCACGAGCAGTACTTC
J gene: TRBJ1-2; clone size: once; CDR3 length: 14; D gene: .; V gene: TRBV6-5; CDR3 protein: CASNRGDFNYGYTF; CDR3 DNA: TGTGCCAGCAACCGGGGGGATTTTAACTATGGCTACACCTTC
J gene: TRBJ1-5; clone size: .; CDR3 length: 14; D gene: .; V gene: TRBV19; CDR3 protein: CASSIRDSNQPQHF; CDR3 DNA: TGTGCCAGTAGTATCCGGGATTCCAATCAGCCCCAGCATTTT
J gene: TRBJ2-3; clone size: .; CDR3 length: 18; D gene: TRBD2; V gene: TRBV12-5; CDR3 protein: CASGLGLAGGFPTDTQYF; CDR3 DNA: TGTGCTAGTGGTTTGGGGCTAGCGGGGGGGTTTCCAACAGATACGCAGTATTTT
J gene: TRBJ1-1; clone size: once; CDR3 length: 17; D gene: TRBD1; V gene: TRBV18; CDR3 protein: CASSPGTAGRAYTEAFF; CDR3 DNA: TGTGCCAGCTCACCAGGGACAGCCGGAAGGGCCTACACTGAAGCTTTCTTT
J gene: TRBJ2-7; clone size: .; CDR3 length: 14; D gene: .; V gene: TRBV6-5; CDR3 protein: CASSRETGSYEQYF; CDR3 DNA: TGTGCCAGCAGTAGGGAGACAGGATCCTACGAGCAGTACTTC
J gene: TRBJ2-7; clone size: .; CDR3 length: 15; D gene: TRBD1; V gene: TRBV7-9; CDR3 protein: CASSLGQGLTNEQYF; CDR3 DNA: TGTGCCAGCAGCTTGGGACAGGGGCTCACCAACGAGCAGTACTTC
J gene: TRBJ1-2; clone size: .; CDR3 length: 14; D gene: .; V gene: TRBV28; CDR3 protein: CASSPQPPRYGYTF; CDR3 DNA: TGTGCCAGCAGCCCACAGCCCCCCCGGTATGGCTACACCTTC
J gene: TRBJ2-1; clone size: few; CDR3 length: 17; D gene: TRBD2; V gene: TRBV24-1; CDR3 protein: CATSDPGVAGDYNEQFF; CDR3 DNA: TGTGCCACCAGTGACCCAGGGGTAGCGGGGGACTACAATGAGCAGTTCTTC
J gene: TRBJ2-5; clone size: .; CDR3 length: 14; D gene: .; V gene: TRBV7-9; CDR3 protein: CASSFGAAQETQYF; CDR3 DNA: TGTGCCAGCAGCTTTGGGGCAGCCCAAGAGACCCAGTACTTC
J gene: TRBJ2-6; clone size: .; CDR3 length: 14; D gene: .; V gene: TRBV6-5; CDR3 protein: CASIGGVGANVLTF; CDR3 DNA: TGTGCCAGCATAGGGGGTGTCGGGGCCAACGTCCTGACTTTC
J gene: TRBJ1-2; clone size: .; CDR3 length: 17; D gene: TRBD1; V gene: TRBV27; CDR3 protein: CASSLSWDRGFDYGYTF; CDR3 DNA: TGTGCCAGCAGTTTATCTTGGGACAGGGGGTTCGACTATGGCTACACCTTC
J gene: TRBJ1-2; clone size: .; CDR3 length: 15; D gene: .; V gene: TRBV7-2; CDR3 protein: CASSLEDRGFYGYTF; CDR3 DNA: TGTGCCAGCAGCTTAGAGGACAGAGGGTTCTATGGCTACACCTTC
J gene: TRBJ2-7; clone size: .; CDR3 length: 14; D gene: TRBD1; V gene: TRBV25-1; CDR3 protein: CASSETGLSYEQYF; CDR3 DNA: TGTGCCAGCAGTGAGACAGGGCTTTCCTACGAGCAGTACTTC
J gene: TRBJ1-6; clone size: .; CDR3 length: 14; D gene: .; V gene: TRBV27; CDR3 protein: CASSFRGAYSPLHF; CDR3 DNA: TGTGCCAGCAGTTTCAGGGGAGCGTATTCACCCCTCCACTTT
J gene: TRBJ1-1; clone size: .; CDR3 length: 13; D gene: .; V gene: TRBV3-1/TRBV3-2; CDR3 protein: CASSQSVANEAFF; CDR3 DNA: TGTGCCAGCAGCCAGAGCGTTGCGAACGAAGCTTTCTTT
J gene: TRBJ2-7; clone size: .; CDR3 length: 10; D gene: .; V gene: TRBV23-1; CDR3 protein: CASSRYEQYF; CDR3 DNA: TGCGCCAGCAGCCGCTACGAGCAGTACTTC
J gene: TRBJ2-1; clone size: .; CDR3 length: 15; D gene: .; V gene: TRBV11-1; CDR3 protein: CASSMTGVLVDEQFF; CDR3 DNA: TGTGCCAGCAGCATGACAGGAGTCTTGGTGGATGAGCAGTTCTTC
J gene: TRBJ1-2; clone size: .; CDR3 length: 14; D gene: TRBD1; V gene: TRBV10-3; CDR3 protein: CAISEQGANYGYTF; CDR3 DNA: TGTGCCATCAGTGAACAGGGGGCTAACTATGGCTACACCTTC